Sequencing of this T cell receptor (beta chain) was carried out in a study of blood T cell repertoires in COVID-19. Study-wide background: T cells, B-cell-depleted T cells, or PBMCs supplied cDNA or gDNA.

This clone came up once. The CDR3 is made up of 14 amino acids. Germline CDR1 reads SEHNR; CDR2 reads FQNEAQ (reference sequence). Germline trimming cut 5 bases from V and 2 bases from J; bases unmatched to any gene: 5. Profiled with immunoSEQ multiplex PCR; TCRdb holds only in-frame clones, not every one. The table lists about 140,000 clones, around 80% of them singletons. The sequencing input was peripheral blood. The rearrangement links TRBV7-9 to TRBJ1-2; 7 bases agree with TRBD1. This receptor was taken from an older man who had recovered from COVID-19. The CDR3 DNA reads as TGTGCCAGCAGCCTCCTGACAGGGAACTATGGCTACACCTTC. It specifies CASSLLTGNYGYTF.